These 21 T cell receptor beta chains were all obtained from the same sample, sequenced in a study of human T cells and chemical hapten exposure (dated by TCRdb to the early 2020s). Library preparation employed RACE. The sequencer listed for this sample is NextSeq 500. TCRdb itself trimmed the public reads at Q25 with fastp, ran MiXCR and retained productive beta chains. Records with the same CDR3 protein are collapsed into one entry carrying the most frequent genes and DNA. For this sample there are approximately 74,000 distinct CDR3 sequences; more than 30% appear just once. Of the sample, about 10% is held by the ten largest clones. The sample's time point label, in plain terms: patch test 1, 2 weeks after DPC sensitization. Interpreted using the paper, the treatment or condition label stands for: therapeutic diphenylcyclopropenone sensitization with weekly scalp DPC. The input for sequencing was whole blood, taken in connection with sensitization to the hapten diphenylcyclopropenone (DPC). These receptors originate from a man between 40 and 49 years old with alopecia areata. Some clones in this sample may be carry-over from other donors' samples.

V and J are TRBV21-1 and TRBJ2-7; the DNA was not used to check the table's D call, TRBD1. TRBV21-1 is shown as a pseudogene. The CDR3 covers 16 residues. In nucleotides, the CDR3 is TGTGCCAGCAGACGCTTCAAGGGGCGGGATGCTGGCGAGCAGTACTTC. Its translation is CASRRFKGRDAGEQYF.

This sequence joins TRBV6-2 or TRBV6-3 and TRBJ2-7, with a tentative D call TRBD1 (6 bases). V shed 5 bases and J shed 0 bases, with 14 bases lying between them. Germline V gene sequence: CDR1 MNHEY, CDR2 SVGEGT. The CDR3 is 15 residues long. The DNA of the CDR3 is TGTGCCAGCAGTCTACAGGGACCCAGCTCCTACGAGCAGTACTTC. It specifies CASSLQGPSSYEQYF.

The chain recombines TRBV6-5 with TRBJ2-2, with 7 bases matching TRBD1. Germline lookup yields CDR1 MNHEY and CDR2 SVGAGI. This CDR3 region has 15 residues. V lost 5 bases to trimming and J lost 6 bases; unmatched junction nucleotides: 9. CDR3 loop: CASSISGGYAGELFF. The DNA of the CDR3 is TGTGCCAGCAGTATATCAGGGGGTTATGCCGGGGAGCTGTTTTTT.

The CDR3 here is CASSLSLYGQNTEAFF. CDR3 in DNA: TGCGCCAGCAGCTTGTCCCTATATGGACAGAACACTGAAGCTTTCTTT. The V and J genes are TRBV5-1 and TRBJ1-1; perhaps TRBD1 as D (5 bases). CDR3 size: 16 residues. Per germline, CDR1 SGHRS and CDR2 YFSETQ. Trimming pared 1 base from V and 1 base from J, leaving 14 bases between. The full variable domain, completed using reference TRBV5-1 and TRBJ1-1, is KAGVTQTPRYLIKTRGQQVTLSCSPISGHRSVSWYQQTPGQGLQFLFEYFSETQRNKGNFPGRFSGRQFSNSRSEMNVSTLELGDSALYLCASSLSLYGQNTEAFFGQGTRLTVV.

A few counts support this clonotype. The V gene is TRBV6-2 or TRBV6-3, the J gene TRBJ2-7; D remains ambiguous. The ends were cut back, 2 bases at V and 4 bases at J, with 9 bases in the middle. The CDR3 is 13 residues long. Germline lookup yields CDR1 MNHEY and CDR2 SVGEGT. The CDR3 sequence: CASSYQAPYEQYF. The CDR3 coding sequence is TGTGCCAGCAGTTACCAGGCTCCTTACGAGCAGTACTTC.

The V gene is TRBV24-1, the J gene TRBJ2-2; TRBD1 matches at 7 bases. Germline V gene sequence: CDR1 KGHDR, CDR2 SFDVKD. The CDR3 loop spans 17 amino acids. J gave up 7 bases and V 4 bases, and 14 bases lay outside the gene matches. CDR3 loop: CATSEHVGRQGHGELFF. The CDR3, as DNA: TGTGCCACCAGTGAACACGTAGGCCGACAGGGCCACGGGGAGCTGTTTTTT.

This clonotype has ten or more counts. This chain links TRBV20-1 with TRBJ2-7; D is unresolved. V lost 0 bases and J lost 3, with 6 bases in between. CDR1 is DFQATT and CDR2 is SNEGSKA in the germline V gene (reference sequence). This CDR3 spans 12 amino acids. CDR3 amino acids: CSARDISYEQYF. CDR3 sequence (DNA): TGCAGTGCTAGAGATATCAGCTACGAGCAGTACTTC.

This clonotype was counted only a few times. V gene TRBV30 combines with J gene TRBJ2-1, with D possibly matching TRBD2 (5 bases). Germline CDR1 reads GTSNPN; CDR2 reads SVGIG (reference sequence). The CDR3 consists of 11 residues. V was trimmed by 7 bases and J by 3 bases, leaving 7 bases between them. Written as DNA, the CDR3 is TGTGCCTCGGACTTCTACAATGAGCAGTTCTTC. Translation gives CASDFYNEQFF.

In its sample, this clonotype was seen a few times. V is TRBV24-1 and J is TRBJ2-2; D is perhaps TRBD1 (5 bases). CDR3 size: 12 residues. The V and J ends lost 4 bases and 8 bases respectively, with 7 bases between them. Germline CDR1 and CDR2: KGHDR and SFDVKD. This CDR3 reads CATSEWTGELFF. CDR3 nucleotides: TGTGCCACCAGTGAATGGACAGGGGAGCTGTTTTTT.

A few counts support this clonotype. V is TRBV7-8 and J is TRBJ1-4, with TRBD1 identical over 8 bases. Per the germline V gene, CDR1 is SGHVS and CDR2 is FQNEAQ. CDR3 length: 15 residues. The V segment lost 1 base and the J segment 8 bases; nucleotides outside the gene matches: 6. The CDR3 loop is CASSLVGQGGEKLFF. The CDR3 DNA reads TGTGCCAGCAGCTTAGTTGGACAGGGAGGCGAAAAACTGTTTTTT.

The chain couples TRBV7-2 to TRBJ1-5; D might be TRBD1 (5 bases). This CDR3 spans 14 amino acids. Trimming took off 5 bases at V and 6 bases at J, with 14 bases between the two ends. Germline CDR1 and CDR2: SGHTA and FQGNSA. In DNA, the CDR3 is TGTGCCAGCAGCGAGACCGGGACCTCTCAGCCCCAGCATTTT. It encodes CASSETGTSQPQHF.

This clonotype turned up a few times. The rearrangement uses TRBV12-3 or TRBV12-4 and TRBJ2-7, with D possibly matching TRBD2 (6 bases). The CDR3 extends over 14 amino acids. V was shortened by 3 bases and J by 5 bases, with 14 bases between the two germline ends. This CDR3 is CASSFGGGTHEQYF. The CDR3 DNA follows: TGTGCCAGCAGTTTTGGTGGCGGGACCCACGAGCAGTACTTC.

This clonotype was counted between two and nine times. The chain uses TRBV7-9 and TRBJ2-6, with D unclear. Between the trimmed V and J ends, which lost 1 base and 2 bases, there was a span of 9 bases. Germline loops: CDR1 SEHNR, CDR2 FQNEAQ (reference sequence). There are 16 residues in the CDR3. CDR3 sequence: CASSLVVGTGANVLTF. In DNA form, the CDR3 reads TGTGCCAGCAGCTTAGTGGTTGGGACTGGGGCCAACGTCCTGACTTTC.

This chain joins TRBV14 and TRBJ2-7; 10 bases agree with TRBD1. The CDR3 runs 15 residues. Trimming cost V 3 bases and J 4 bases; bases outside gene matches: 6. Germline V gives CDR1 SGHDN, CDR2 FVKESK. For the CDR3, the DNA is TGTGCCAGCAGCCACGGGACAGGGGAAGGGTACGAGCAGTACTTC. Its protein product is CASSHGTGEGYEQYF.

The V gene is TRBV27, the J gene TRBJ2-7, with 8 nucleotides matching TRBD1. Trimming took 6 bases from V and 7 from J; bases not matched to a gene: 11. This CDR3 comprises 14 residues. Germline loops: CDR1 MNHEY, CDR2 SMNVEV (reference sequence). The CDR3, as DNA: TGTGCCAGCAGGCTCCAGGGGGCGCTGAGGGAGCAGTACTTC. Translated, it gives CASRLQGALREQYF.

The chain couples TRBV5-6 to TRBJ1-2, with D possibly TRBD1 on 5 matching bases. From germline, CDR1 is SGHDT and CDR2 YYEEEE. This CDR3 is 14 amino acids long. V lost 1 base to trimming and J lost 3 bases, with 10 bases between them. CDR3 protein: CASSLMKGHYGYTF. In DNA, the CDR3 is TGTGCCAGCAGCTTGATGAAGGGACACTATGGCTACACCTTC.

This clonotype was seen a handful of times. This chain's CDR3 is CASSYAGKIPANVLTF. The CDR3 nucleotides read TGTGCCAGCAGTTACGCAGGGAAGATTCCGGCCAACGTCCTGACTTTC. The J gene is TRBJ2-6, the V gene TRBV6-2 or TRBV6-3; the D gene is possibly TRBD1 (5 bases). V lost 2 bases, J lost 6 bases, and 14 bases lay in between. The CDR3 runs 16 residues. Per the germline V gene, CDR1 is MNHEY and CDR2 is SVGEGT.

The chain joins TRBV12-3 or TRBV12-4 to TRBJ2-3; TRBD2 matches 12 bases. This CDR3 spans 14 amino acids. The trim removed 5 bases at V and 6 bases at J, leaving 3 bases unmatched. The CDR3 sequence is CASSDTSGRDTQYF. The CDR3 DNA reads TGTGCCAGCAGTGACACTAGCGGGAGGGATACGCAGTATTTT.

Only a few counts were recorded for this clonotype. The rearrangement links TRBV5-6 to TRBJ2-7, with 9 bases that match TRBD1. The CDR3 sequence is 16 residues long. The V gene end was trimmed by 4 bases and the J gene end by 5 bases; junction bases not matched to a gene: 13. Germline V lookup: CDR1 SGHDT, CDR2 YYEEEE. The CDR3 region has the DNA TGTGCCAGCAGCACGGCGGACAGGGGTCTTTGGGACGAGCAGTACTTC. Protein sequence: CASSTADRGLWDEQYF.

The J gene is TRBJ2-5, the V gene TRBV5-5; possibly TRBD1 or TRBD2 for D (6 bases each). The ends were cut back, 1 base at V and 4 bases at J, with 17 bases in the middle. Per germline, CDR1 SGHKS and CDR2 YYEKEE (reference sequence). The CDR3 totals 16 residues. The CDR3 DNA is TGTGCCAGCAGCTTGCCCACAGGGAGGAAAGGAGAGACCCAGTACTTC. Protein sequence: CASSLPTGRKGETQYF.

The rearrangement links TRBV20-1 to TRBJ1-1, with D hard to call. Trimming cost V 6 bases and J 4 bases, with 9 bases left between them. CDR3 size: 11 residues. From germline, CDR1 is DFQATT and CDR2 SNEGSKA (reference sequence). As DNA, the CDR3 is TGCAGTGCCGGATTGGGCACTGAAGCTTTCTTT. Its translation: CSAGLGTEAFF.